This T cell receptor beta chain was observed in a study of graft-versus-host responses after intestinal transplantation listed by TCRdb under 2021. Looking at the study overall: The transplants that recipients got were multivisceral, liver-intestinal, or isolated intestinal. All recipients received anti-thymocyte globulin induction followed by maintenance tacrolimus and steroids for approximately 3 years. After intestinal transplantation, graft-versus-host and host-versus-graft alloreactive T cell clones were followed in the graft, circulation and bone marrow using bulk TCR-beta CDR3 sequencing. Alloreactive clones were identified by sequencing pre-transplant mixed lymphocyte reaction products and comparing them with unstimulated pre-transplant donor and recipient T cells. A cohort of approximately 24 intestinal transplant recipients, including one retransplant, was enrolled, and a few patients lacking pretransplant specimens were excluded. A peak of at least 4% donor T cells among recipient peripheral blood mononuclear cells was the definition used for donor T cell macrochimerism. Samples from a few later patients were sequenced in-house on an Illumina MiSeq with MiXCR processing rather than by the commercial service.

Beyond this particular receptor, the publication reports: Conclusions were limited by the relatively low number and heterogeneity of intestinal transplant patients. Early after transplant, declines in HvG clones were associated with peak levels of circulating GvH clones. Patients with donor T cell macrochimerism had high GvH to HvG T cell clonal ratios in their allografts. GvH clones turned up in recipient bone marrow, with some appearing earlier in ileal mucosa or blood, a pattern consistent with an intestinal mucosal origin.

In the first month after transplant, blood samples were collected up to 4 times, and after that at least monthly when available. Note on this clone: What antigen it recognizes has not been identified. No base qualities exist here, and no much larger clone lies one base off it.

The CDR3 contains 14 residues, cysteine and phenylalanine counted. Of all the DNA, just the CDR3 is kept, 42 bases in frame from base 1. As encoded in the germline V gene, CDR1 is SNHLY while CDR2 is FYNNEI. Unmatched junction bases come to 5, with V trimmed by 7 bases and J by 2 bases. Receptors were amplified or captured by the immunoSEQ multiplex PCR assay. For most patients, high-throughput TCR-beta CDR3 sequencing of genomic DNA was performed by Adaptive Biotechnologies. Under the source paper's analysis protocol: Adaptive's ImmunoSEQ software supplied the TCR sequencing data for 18 patients, while MiXCR and VDJtools were used to process a few other patients. CDR3 nucleotide sequences shared between donor and recipient were removed because their origin could not be assigned. To count as alloreactive, a clone needed at least 2-fold expansion over unstimulated cells and a minimum CFSE-low frequency of 0.002% (template counts) or 0.001% (read counts). Clones were considered mappable if detected in sequenced pre-transplant spleen, lymph node, or MLR CFSE-low populations of the donor or recipient. Cumulative frequency of alloreactive clones was calculated as a percentage of all sequences weighted by copy number. The table was pulled from immuneACCESS by TCRdb, which kept in-frame rearrangements only. Such tables lose some clones; where checked, under half of the loss comes from unresolved V genes, and the rest has no known cause. V and J calls and clone size come straight from that table; D and trimming were deduced from the DNA. The sample records some 45,000 clones, 91% of which are singletons. Approximately 4.7% of the sample goes to the ten largest clones.

This chain is built from TRBV2 and TRBJ2-7; 10 of the junction bases match TRBD1. This receptor was obtained from a human patient who received an intestinal transplant, so some T cells may come from the graft donor. Source: PBMCs, taken 524 days after transplant. In nucleotides, the sequence is TGTGCCAGCACCCAAGACAGGGGGCCCTACGAGCAGTACTTC. Translated, it gives CASTQDRGPYEQYF.